This TCR beta chain was captured in a study of blood T cell repertoires in COVID-19. TCRdb's table, derived via immunoSEQ multiplex PCR, lists solely in-frame clones and lacks some. Seen here are more than 50,000 clones, roughly 85% observed once, and the top ten hold around 20%. The CDR3 consists of 14 residues. V was clipped by 3 bases and J by 4 bases; unmatched bases: 4. CDR1 and CDR2 from the germline V gene are KGHDR and SFDVKD. Sequencing input: peripheral blood. The sequence was collected from a human donor in a cohort sampled during active COVID-19. The chain couples TRBV24-1 to TRBJ1-2, with 7 bases that match TRBD1. As DNA, the CDR3 is TGTGCCACCAGTGATGGAGGGGGCGCCTATGGCTACACCTTC. The encoded protein is CATSDGGGAYGYTF.